Below, 18 T cell receptor beta chains from the same sample are listed, as sequenced in a study of blood T cell repertoires in COVID-19. Data came from immunoSEQ multiplex PCR; TCRdb stores just in-frame clones and leaves some out. The repertoire holds about 230,000 clones, with 83% as singletons. The sequencing sample was made of peripheral blood. These receptor sequences come from a woman in her sixties or seventies with active or convalescent COVID-19.

This clone occurred once. The chain couples TRBV6-1 to TRBJ1-5; maybe TRBD1 (5 bases). The CDR3 runs 14 residues. V was clipped by 2 bases and J by 4 bases, with 9 bases between them. Germline V lookup: CDR1 MNHNS, CDR2 SASEGT. CDR3 sequence reads: CASSELDTNQPQHF. CDR3 sequence (DNA): TGTGCCAGCAGTGAATTGGACACTAATCAGCCCCAGCATTTT.

The chain has TRBV5-1 and TRBJ1-5; unclear D gene. CDR1 SGHRS and CDR2 YFSETQ come from the germline V gene. The CDR3 totals 17 residues. With 4 bases removed from V and 5 bases from J, the gap between germline ends came to 22 bases. CDR3 residues: CASSLVPGGEGYQPQHF. The CDR3 DNA reads TGCGCCAGCAGCCTGGTCCCAGGTGGGGAGGGCTATCAGCCCCAGCATTTT.

The V and J genes are TRBV28 and TRBJ1-2, with D unclear. The germline V gene encodes CDR1 MDHEN and CDR2 SYDVKM. CDR3 length equals 13 residues. The V gene lost 3 bases and the J gene lost 7 bases, with 12 bases spanning the gap. CDR3 protein: CASSLDSEGGYTF. The CDR3 DNA is TGTGCCAGCAGTTTGGACTCAGAGGGTGGCTACACCTTC.

The V gene is TRBV5-4, the J gene TRBJ2-5; TRBD1 aligns across 8 bases. Per germline, CDR1 SGHNT and CDR2 YYREEE (reference sequence). After removal of 4 bases from V and 9 bases from J, the junction contained 8 bases not matched to a gene. This CDR3 has 13 residues. CDR3 in amino acids: CASSLDRAWSQYF. Written as DNA, the CDR3 is TGTGCCAGCAGCCTGGACAGGGCATGGTCCCAGTACTTC.

This clone was recorded once. This chain links TRBV6-2 or TRBV6-3 with TRBJ2-3, with D possibly matching TRBD2 (6 bases). The CDR3 runs 19 residues. Trimming pared 0 bases from V and 1 base from J, leaving 20 bases between. CDR1 and CDR2 (germline): MNHEY, SVGEGT. The CDR3 nucleotides read TGTGCCAGCAGTTACTCGAGTCGGTTCGGGCGGGGACGCACAGATACGCAGTATTTT. Protein: CASSYSSRFGRGRTDTQYF.

This chain connects TRBV5-1 to TRBJ2-7, with D hard to call. Between the trimmed V and J ends, which lost 4 bases and 0 bases, there was a span of 5 bases. The germline CDR1 and CDR2 sequences are SGHRS and YFSETQ. The CDR3 extends over 12 amino acids. The CDR3 DNA sequence: TGCGCCAGCAGCCTCAGCTCCTACGAGCAGTACTTC. It is translated as CASSLSSYEQYF.

The CDR3 nucleotides read TGTGCCATCAGAACCCCGGGACAGGGGGCGGAGACCCAGTACTTC. This translates into CAIRTPGQGAETQYF. The chain joins TRBV10-3 to TRBJ2-5; 12 bases line up with TRBD1. CDR1 ENHRY and CDR2 SYGVKD come from the germline V gene. CDR3 size: 15 residues. Trimming took 6 bases from V and 5 from J; bases not matched to a gene: 7.

In this sample, this clone turned up a few times. CDR3 in DNA: TGTGCCAGCAAGGGGGAAGGGACAGGGGACTACGAGCAGTACTTC. Translating it yields CASKGEGTGDYEQYF. The chain combines TRBV6-5 with TRBJ2-7, with TRBD1 matching 10 bases. This CDR3 has 15 residues. Germline CDR1 is MNHEY and CDR2 is SVGAGI. J gave up 3 bases and V 7 bases, and 9 bases lay outside the gene matches.

The CDR3 reads CATRGGTWGEQYF. The CDR3 coding sequence is TGTGCCACTAGAGGCGGGACCTGGGGCGAGCAGTACTTC. The chain is built from TRBV28 and TRBJ2-7, with D possibly matching TRBD2 (6 bases). The germline V and J ends were trimmed by 10 bases and 6 bases, with 19 bases remaining between them. The CDR3 totals 13 residues. Germline V gives CDR1 MDHEN, CDR2 SYDVKM.

The chain links TRBV29-1 to TRBJ2-7; weak D call: TRBD1 (6 bases). The ends were cut back, 7 bases at V and 0 bases at J, with 13 bases in the middle. Germline CDR1 SQVTM, CDR2 ANQGSEA. The CDR3 contains 13 residues. CDR3 protein: CSANEGVSYEQYF. The CDR3 nucleotides are TGCAGCGCCAACGAGGGGGTCTCCTACGAGCAGTACTTC.

The chain is built from TRBV3-1 (or the pseudogene TRBV3-2) and TRBJ2-3; 8 nucleotides match TRBD1. The length of the CDR3 is 15 residues. V gave up 3 bases and J gave up 3 bases; unmatched junction bases: 5. Looked up from germline, CDR1 is LGHDT and CDR2 is YNNKEL (reference sequence). CDR3 sequence reads: CASSHRTGTTDTQYF. Written as DNA, the CDR3 is TGTGCCAGCAGCCATAGGACAGGGACGACAGATACGCAGTATTTT.

The chain has TRBV9 and TRBJ2-5; 7 nucleotides line up with TRBD2. Unmatched junction bases numbered 12, after V lost 1 base and J lost 6 bases. Germline-derived CDR1 and CDR2 are SGDLS and YYNGEE. This CDR3 contains 16 residues. The CDR3 spells CASSVTGRGVDQTQYF. In DNA form, the CDR3 reads TGTGCCAGCAGCGTAACAGGCCGGGGGGTAGATCAGACCCAGTACTTC.

The chain couples TRBV28 to TRBJ2-7; D is unresolved. Trimming cost V 6 bases and J 0 bases, with 12 bases left between them. CDR3 size: 14 residues. Germline V gene sequence: CDR1 MDHEN, CDR2 SYDVKM. The CDR3 coding sequence is TGTGCCAGCAGCCGACCTAGGAGCTCCTACGAGCAGTACTTC. Its translation is CASSRPRSSYEQYF.

V is TRBV5-8 and J is TRBJ2-3, with a possible D match to TRBD1 (6 bases). Germline CDR1 SGHTS, CDR2 YDEGEE. The CDR3 is made up of 13 amino acids. V lost 4 bases to trimming and J lost 3 bases, with 9 bases between them. This chain's CDR3 is CASSPQGTDTQYF. In nucleotides, the CDR3 is TGTGCCAGCAGCCCCCAGGGGACAGATACGCAGTATTTT.

The sample holds one count of this clone. The V call is TRBV18, the J call TRBJ1-1, with TRBD1 as a possible D gene (5 bases). The CDR3 contains 16 residues. The germline CDR1 and CDR2 sequences are KGHSH and LQKENI. Trimming took 3 bases from V and 1 from J, leaving 15 bases between them. CDR3 sequence (DNA): TGTGCCAGCTCACCCTCGGGGGTGGTGGGGAACACTGAAGCTTTCTTT. Encoded protein: CASSPSGVVGNTEAFF.

This clone showed up just a few times. Written as DNA, the CDR3 is TGTGCCATCAGTGAGTCTAGGGAGGGGGACTTCACAGATACGCAGTATTTT. Its translation is CAISESREGDFTDTQYF. J is TRBJ2-3 and V is TRBV10-3, with TRBD2 as a possible D gene (7 bases). The germline CDR1 and CDR2 sequences are ENHRY and SYGVKD. The V gene lost 0 bases and the J gene lost 2 bases, with 15 bases spanning the gap. The CDR3 runs to 17 residues.

The rearrangement joins TRBV25-1 to TRBJ2-1; 8 bases agree with TRBD2. With 4 bases clipped from V and 7 bases from J, the junction kept 3 bases outside the gene matches. Germline CDR1 and CDR2: MGHDK and SYGVNS. The length of the CDR3 is 13 residues. CDR3 in amino acids: CASSVAGWNEQFF. The CDR3 nucleotides are TGTGCCAGCAGTGTAGCGGGGTGGAATGAGCAGTTCTTC. Using reference TRBV25-1 and TRBJ2-1 for the parts outside the CDR3, the full variable domain is EADIYQTPRYLVIGTGKKITLECSQTMGHDKMYWYQQDPGMELHLIHYSYGVNSTEKGDLSSESTVSRIRTEHFPLTLESARPSHTSQYLCASSVAGWNEQFFGPGTRLTVL.

The chain carries TRBV5-1 and TRBJ1-1; a possible D gene is TRBD1 (6 bases). The CDR3 consists of 14 residues. V was clipped by 6 bases and J by 5 bases, with 17 bases between them. Germline loops: CDR1 SGHRS, CDR2 YFSETQ. The CDR3 spells CASTSGQWVTEAFF. CDR3 in DNA: TGCGCCAGCACCTCCGGACAGTGGGTAACTGAAGCTTTCTTT.